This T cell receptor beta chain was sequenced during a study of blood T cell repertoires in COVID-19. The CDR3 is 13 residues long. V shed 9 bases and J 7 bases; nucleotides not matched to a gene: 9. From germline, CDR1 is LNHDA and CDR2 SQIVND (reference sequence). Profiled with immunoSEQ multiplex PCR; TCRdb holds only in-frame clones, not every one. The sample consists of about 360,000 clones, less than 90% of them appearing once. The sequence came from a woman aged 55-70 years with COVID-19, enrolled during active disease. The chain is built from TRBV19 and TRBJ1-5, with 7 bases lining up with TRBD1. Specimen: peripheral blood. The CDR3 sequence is CASKYRGQQPQHF. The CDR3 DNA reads TGTGCCAGCAAGTACAGGGGACAGCAGCCCCAGCATTTT. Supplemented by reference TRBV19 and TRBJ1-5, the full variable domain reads DGGITQSPKYLFRKEGQNVTLSCEQNLNHDAMYWYRQDPGQGLRLIYYSQIVNDFQKGDIAEGYSVSREKKESFPLTVTSAQKNPTAFYLCASKYRGQQPQHFGDGTRLSIL.